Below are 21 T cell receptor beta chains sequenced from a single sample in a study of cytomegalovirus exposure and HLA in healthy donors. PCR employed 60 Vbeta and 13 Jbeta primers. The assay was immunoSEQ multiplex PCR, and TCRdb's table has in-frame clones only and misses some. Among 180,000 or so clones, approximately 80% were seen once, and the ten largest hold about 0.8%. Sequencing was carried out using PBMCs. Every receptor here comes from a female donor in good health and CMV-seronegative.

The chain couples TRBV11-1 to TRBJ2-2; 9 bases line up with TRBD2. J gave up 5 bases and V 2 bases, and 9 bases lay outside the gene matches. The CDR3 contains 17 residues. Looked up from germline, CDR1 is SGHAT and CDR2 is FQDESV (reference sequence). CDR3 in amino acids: CASSLNVAGAGTGELFF. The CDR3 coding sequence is TGTGCCAGCAGCTTAAACGTAGCGGGAGCGGGTACCGGGGAGCTGTTTTTT.

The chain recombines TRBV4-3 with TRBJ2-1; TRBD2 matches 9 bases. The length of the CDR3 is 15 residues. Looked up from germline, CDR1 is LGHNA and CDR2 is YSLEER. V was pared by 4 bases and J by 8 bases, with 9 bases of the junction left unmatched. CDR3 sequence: CASSLAGREGDEQFF. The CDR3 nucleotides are TGCGCCAGCAGCCTTGCAGGGCGGGAGGGGGATGAGCAGTTCTTC.

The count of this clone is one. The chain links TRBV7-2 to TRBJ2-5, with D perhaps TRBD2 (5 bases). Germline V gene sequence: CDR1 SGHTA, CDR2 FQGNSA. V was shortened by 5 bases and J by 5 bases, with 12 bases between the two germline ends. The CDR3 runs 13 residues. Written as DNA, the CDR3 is TGTGCCAGCAGCGGGAGTTACGAGGAGACCCAGTACTTC. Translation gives CASSGSYEETQYF. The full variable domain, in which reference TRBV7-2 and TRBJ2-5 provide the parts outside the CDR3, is GAGVSQSPSNKVTEKGKDVELRCDPISGHTALYWYRQSLGQGLEFLIYFQGNSAPDKSGLPSDRFSAERTGGSVSTLTIQRTQQEDSAVYLCASSGSYEETQYFGPGTRLLVL.

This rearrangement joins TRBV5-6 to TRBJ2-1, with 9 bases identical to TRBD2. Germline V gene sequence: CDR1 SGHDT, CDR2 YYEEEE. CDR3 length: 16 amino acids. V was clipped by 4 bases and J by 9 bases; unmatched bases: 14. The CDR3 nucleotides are TGTGCCAGCAGCAAAGGACTAGCGCCTTTAGGGGGTGAGCAGTTCTTC. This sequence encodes CASSKGLAPLGGEQFF.

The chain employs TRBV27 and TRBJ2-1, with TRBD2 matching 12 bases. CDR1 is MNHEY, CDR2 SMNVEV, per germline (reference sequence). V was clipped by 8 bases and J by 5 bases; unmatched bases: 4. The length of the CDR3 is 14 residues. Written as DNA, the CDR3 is TGTGCCAGCCCTAGCGGGGGGGCCCACAATGAGCAGTTCTTC. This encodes CASPSGGAHNEQFF.

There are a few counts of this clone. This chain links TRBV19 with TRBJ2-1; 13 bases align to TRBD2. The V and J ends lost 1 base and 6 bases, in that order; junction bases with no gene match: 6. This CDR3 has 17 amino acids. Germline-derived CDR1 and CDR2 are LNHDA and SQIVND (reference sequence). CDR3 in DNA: TGTGCCAGTAGTATAGCTATACTAGCGGGAGGGCGCAATGAGCAGTTCTTC. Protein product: CASSIAILAGGRNEQFF.

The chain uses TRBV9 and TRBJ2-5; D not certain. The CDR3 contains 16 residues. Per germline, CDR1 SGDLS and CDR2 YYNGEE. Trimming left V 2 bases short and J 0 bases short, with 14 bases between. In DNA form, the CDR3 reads TGTGCCAGCAGCGTCTTGGAGTCGGTTCACCAAGAGACCCAGTACTTC. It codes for CASSVLESVHQETQYF. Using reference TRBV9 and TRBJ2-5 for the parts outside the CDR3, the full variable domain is DSGVTQTPKHLITATGQRVTLRCSPRSGDLSVYWYQQSLDQGLQFLIQYYNGEERAKGNILERFSAQQFPDLHSELNLSSLELGDSALYFCASSVLESVHQETQYFGPGTRLLVL.

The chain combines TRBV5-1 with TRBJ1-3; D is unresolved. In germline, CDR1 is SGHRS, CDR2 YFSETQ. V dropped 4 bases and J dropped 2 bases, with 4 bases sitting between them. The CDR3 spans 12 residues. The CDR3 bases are TGCGCCAGCAGCCCAACTGGAAACACCATATATTTT. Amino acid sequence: CASSPTGNTIYF.

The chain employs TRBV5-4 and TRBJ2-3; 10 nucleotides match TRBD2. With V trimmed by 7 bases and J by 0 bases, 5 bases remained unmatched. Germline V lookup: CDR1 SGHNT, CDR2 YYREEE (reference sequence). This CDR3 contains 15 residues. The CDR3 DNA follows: TGTGCCAGCGCCATGACTAGCGGGAGCACAGATACGCAGTATTTT. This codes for CASAMTSGSTDTQYF.

The CDR3 bases are TGTGCCAGAGGACAGGGGAGCTCCTACGAGCAGTACTTC. It specifies CARGQGSSYEQYF. The rearrangement links TRBV2 to TRBJ2-7; 9 bases map to TRBD1. This CDR3 is built from 13 residues. Germline CDR1 reads SNHLY; CDR2 reads FYNNEI. With 9 bases clipped from V and 0 bases from J, the junction kept 3 bases outside the gene matches.

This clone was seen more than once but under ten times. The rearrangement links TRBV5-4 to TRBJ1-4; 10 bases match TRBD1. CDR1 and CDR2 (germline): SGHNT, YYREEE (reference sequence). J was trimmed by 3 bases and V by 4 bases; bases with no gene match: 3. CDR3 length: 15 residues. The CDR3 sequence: CASSQGTGANEKLFF. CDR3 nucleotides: TGTGCCAGCAGCCAAGGGACAGGGGCTAATGAAAAACTGTTTTTT.

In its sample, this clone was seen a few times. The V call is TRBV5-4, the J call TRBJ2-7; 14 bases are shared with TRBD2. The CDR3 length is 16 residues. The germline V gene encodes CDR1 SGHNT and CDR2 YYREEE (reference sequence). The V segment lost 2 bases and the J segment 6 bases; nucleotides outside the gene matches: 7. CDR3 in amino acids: CASSFPGTSGSFEQYF. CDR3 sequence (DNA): TGTGCCAGCAGCTTTCCCGGGACTAGCGGGAGCTTCGAGCAGTACTTC.

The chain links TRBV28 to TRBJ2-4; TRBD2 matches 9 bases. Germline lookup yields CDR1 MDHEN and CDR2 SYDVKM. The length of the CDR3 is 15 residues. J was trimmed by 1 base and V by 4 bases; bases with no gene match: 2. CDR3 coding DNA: TGTGCCAGCAGTTCTAGCGGGGCCGCCAAAAACATTCAGTACTTC. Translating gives CASSSSGAAKNIQYF.

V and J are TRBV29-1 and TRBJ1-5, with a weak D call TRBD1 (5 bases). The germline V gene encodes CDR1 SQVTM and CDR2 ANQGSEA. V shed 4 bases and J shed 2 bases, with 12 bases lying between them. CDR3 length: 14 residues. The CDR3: CSVGGPGGNQPQHF. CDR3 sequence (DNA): TGCAGCGTTGGTGGGCCGGGGGGCAATCAGCCCCAGCATTTT.

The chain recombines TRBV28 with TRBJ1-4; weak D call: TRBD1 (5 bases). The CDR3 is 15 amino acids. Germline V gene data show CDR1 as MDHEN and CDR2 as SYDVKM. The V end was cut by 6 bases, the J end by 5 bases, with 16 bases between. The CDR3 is CASSPEGRGNEKLFF. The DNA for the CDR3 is TGTGCCAGCAGCCCGGAAGGGCGGGGGAATGAAAAACTGTTTTTT.

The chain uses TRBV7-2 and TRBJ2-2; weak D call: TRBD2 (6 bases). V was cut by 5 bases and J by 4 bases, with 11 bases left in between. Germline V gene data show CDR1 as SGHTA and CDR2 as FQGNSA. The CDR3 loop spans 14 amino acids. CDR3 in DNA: TGTGCCAGCAGCGGAACGCGGGGCACCGGGGAGCTGTTTTTT. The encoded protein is CASSGTRGTGELFF.

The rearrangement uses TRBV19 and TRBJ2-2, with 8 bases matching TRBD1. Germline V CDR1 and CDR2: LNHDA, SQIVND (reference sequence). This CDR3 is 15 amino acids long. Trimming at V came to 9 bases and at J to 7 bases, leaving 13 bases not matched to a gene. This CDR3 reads CASKDPRGRGGELFF. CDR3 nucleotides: TGTGCCAGCAAAGATCCCAGGGGGCGAGGCGGGGAGCTGTTTTTT.

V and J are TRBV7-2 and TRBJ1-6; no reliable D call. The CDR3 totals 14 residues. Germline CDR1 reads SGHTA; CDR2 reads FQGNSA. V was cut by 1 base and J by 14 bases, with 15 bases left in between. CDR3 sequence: CASSLGAGKGTLHF. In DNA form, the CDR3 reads TGTGCCAGCAGCTTAGGGGCGGGTAAAGGGACCCTCCACTTT.

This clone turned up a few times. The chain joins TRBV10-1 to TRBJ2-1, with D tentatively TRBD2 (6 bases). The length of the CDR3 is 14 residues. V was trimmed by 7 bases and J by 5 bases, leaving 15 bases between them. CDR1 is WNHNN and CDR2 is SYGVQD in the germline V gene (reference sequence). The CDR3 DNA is TGCGCCAGCAAGAGTGGGACGGGGGACAATGAGCAGTTCTTC. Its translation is CASKSGTGDNEQFF.

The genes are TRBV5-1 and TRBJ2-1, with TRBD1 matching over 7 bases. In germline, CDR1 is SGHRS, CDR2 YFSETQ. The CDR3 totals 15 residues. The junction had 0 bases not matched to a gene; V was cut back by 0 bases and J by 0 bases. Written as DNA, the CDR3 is TGCGCCAGCAGCTTGGGGGACAGCTCCTACAATGAGCAGTTCTTC. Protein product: CASSLGDSSYNEQFF. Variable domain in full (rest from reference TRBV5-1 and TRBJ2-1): KAGVTQTPRYLIKTRGQQVTLSCSPISGHRSVSWYQQTPGQGLQFLFEYFSETQRNKGNFPGRFSGRQFSNSRSEMNVSTLELGDSALYLCASSLGDSSYNEQFFGPGTRLTVL.

The CDR3 DNA sequence: TGTGCCAGAGGGGGTCCCAGGAGCCAGTACTTC. Translating it yields CARGGPRSQYF. The chain links TRBV27 to TRBJ2-5, with D possibly TRBD1 on 6 matching bases. CDR1 is MNHEY, CDR2 SMNVEV, per germline (reference sequence). The CDR3 runs to 11 residues. V dropped 9 bases and J dropped 10 bases, with 15 bases sitting between them.